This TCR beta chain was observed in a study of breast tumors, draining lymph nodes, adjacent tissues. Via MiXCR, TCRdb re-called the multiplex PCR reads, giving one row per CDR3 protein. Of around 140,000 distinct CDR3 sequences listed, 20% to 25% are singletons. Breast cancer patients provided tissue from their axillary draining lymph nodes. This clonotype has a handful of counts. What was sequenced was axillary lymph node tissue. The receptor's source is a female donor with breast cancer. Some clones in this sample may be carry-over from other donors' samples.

The CDR3 nucleotides read TGTGCCAGCAGTTCCGCCCTTGGGTACATTCAGTACTTC. This encodes CASSSALGYIQYF. The chain combines TRBV27 with TRBJ2-4, with D unresolved. V gave up 4 bases and J gave up 8 bases, with 12 bases separating them. The CDR3 contains 13 residues. Germline loops: CDR1 MNHEY, CDR2 SMNVEV (reference sequence).